A single sample gave rise to the 31 T cell receptor beta chains below, sequenced in a study of CD8 T cells in ankylosing spondylitis. Using its own MiXCR run on the 5' RACE reads, TCRdb lists one record per CDR3 protein. Here the sample spans under 150,000 distinct CDR3 sequences, over 7% being singletons. Source material: blood, either unsorted or a sorted T cell fraction (not recorded which). The receptors stem from a male donor with ankylosing spondylitis or in good health (not recorded which).

This clonotype was seen at least ten times. The V call is TRBV12-3 or TRBV12-4, the J call TRBJ2-2, with 9 bases identical to TRBD1. The CDR3 is made up of 16 amino acids. V was pared by 6 bases and J by 8 bases, with 13 bases of the junction left unmatched. CDR3 DNA sequence: TGTGCCAGCAGCCCTGGGACAGGGACTATTCCGGGGGAGCTGTTTTTT. Encoded protein: CASSPGTGTIPGELFF.

This clonotype has more than one count but fewer than ten. The gene calls are TRBV12-3 or TRBV12-4 and TRBJ2-7; possible D gene TRBD2, 5 bases. CDR3 size: 14 residues. Trimming took off 5 bases at V and 3 bases at J, with 14 bases between the two ends. CDR3 sequence reads: CASSTRGKFYEQYF. In DNA form, the CDR3 reads TGTGCCAGCAGTACCAGAGGGAAATTCTACGAGCAGTACTTC.

The chain carries TRBV15 and TRBJ2-3; TRBD2 matches 11 bases. J lost 8 bases, V lost 0 bases, and 16 bases had no gene match. The CDR3 contains 19 residues. Germline CDR1 is LNHNV and CDR2 is YYDKDF (reference sequence). The CDR3 DNA follows: TGTGCCACCAGCAGAGATCCGCTAGCGGGAGGTGTTTACCCCCCTACGCAGTATTTT. Its protein product is CATSRDPLAGGVYPPTQYF.

The chain employs TRBV18 and TRBJ1-1; no definite D call. This CDR3 is 15 amino acids long. Trimming removed 6 bases at V and 2 bases at J, with 16 bases between. Germline V CDR1 and CDR2: KGHSH, LQKENI. The DNA of the CDR3 is TGTGCCAGCTCTCTTCAATCCCATGGCAACACTGAAGCTTTCTTT. Protein: CASSLQSHGNTEAFF. Combining the CDR3 with reference TRBV18 and TRBJ1-1 gives the whole variable domain NAGVMQNPRHLVRRRGQEARLRCSPMKGHSHVYWYRQLPEEGLKFMVYLQKENIIDESGMPKERFSAEFPKEGPSILRIQQVVRGDSAAYFCASSLQSHGNTEAFFGQGTRLTVV.

The gene calls are TRBV12-3 or TRBV12-4 and TRBJ2-4, with D possibly being TRBD1 (5 bases). The CDR3 consists of 16 residues. The germline V and J ends were trimmed by 3 bases and 0 bases, with 12 bases remaining between them. The CDR3 DNA reads as TGTGCCAGCAGTTTTGACAGTCGACTAGCCAAAAACATTCAGTACTTC. Protein sequence: CASSFDSRLAKNIQYF.

At least ten counts were recorded for this clonotype. The chain employs TRBV7-2 and TRBJ2-3, with unresolved D. V lost 2 bases and J lost 6, with 6 bases in between. Germline-derived CDR1 and CDR2 are SGHTA and FQGNSA. CDR3 length: 12 amino acids. Here the CDR3 reads CASSLFPDTQYF. CDR3 bases: TGTGCCAGCAGCTTATTCCCGGATACGCAGTATTTT. The full variable domain, with the rest looked up from reference TRBV7-2 and TRBJ2-3, is GAGVSQSPSNKVTEKGKDVELRCDPISGHTALYWYRQSLGQGLEFLIYFQGNSAPDKSGLPSDRFSAERTGGSVSTLTIQRTQQEDSAVYLCASSLFPDTQYFGPGTRLTVL.

At least ten counts were recorded for this clonotype. This sequence joins TRBV20-1 and TRBJ2-3; no firm D call. From germline, CDR1 is DFQATT and CDR2 SNEGSKA (reference sequence). The length of the CDR3 is 12 residues. V shed 4 bases and J shed 5 bases, with 10 bases lying between them. In DNA form, the CDR3 reads TGCAGTGCTACCCAGACAAGAGATACGCAGTATTTT. Protein sequence: CSATQTRDTQYF.

This clonotype has only a few counts. The chain is built from TRBV7-8 and TRBJ2-1, with D possibly TRBD2 on 5 matching bases. Germline V gene lookup returns CDR1 SGHVS and CDR2 FQNEAQ. Trimming left V 5 bases short and J 3 bases short, with 26 bases between. The CDR3 runs 19 residues. Here the CDR3 DNA reads TGTGCCAGCAGCCCCCGGTCTAGCTCCCAACGTCGCGGCTACAATGAGCAGTTCTTC. Translated, it gives CASSPRSSSQRRGYNEQFF. Full variable domain (outside the CDR3, taken from reference TRBV7-8 and TRBJ2-1): GAGVSQSPRYKVAKRGQDVALRCDPISGHVSLFWYQQALGQGPEFLTYFQNEAQLDKSGLPSDRFFAERPEGSVSTLKIQRTQQEDSAVYLCASSPRSSSQRRGYNEQFFGPGTRLTVL.

This clonotype has at least ten counts. V and J are TRBV12-3 or TRBV12-4 and TRBJ2-1, with 9 bases fitting TRBD2. The CDR3 extends over 16 amino acids. With 1 base clipped from V and 3 bases from J, the junction kept 4 bases outside the gene matches. The CDR3 DNA sequence: TGTGCCAGCAGTTTAGGTTTAGCGGGAGTCTACAATGAGCAGTTCTTC. It codes for CASSLGLAGVYNEQFF.

This clonotype was seen many times. J is TRBJ2-7 and V is TRBV12-3 or TRBV12-4; D unresolved. The length of the CDR3 is 14 residues. Trimming shortened V by 3 bases and J by 0 bases, and 9 bases separated the two germline ends. In DNA form, the CDR3 reads TGTGCCAGCAGTTTTCGCCGAGCCTCCTACGAGCAGTACTTC. Amino acid sequence: CASSFRRASYEQYF.

The table lists this clonotype with many counts. The J gene is TRBJ2-5, the V gene TRBV20-1; D unclear. The length of the CDR3 is 16 residues. V lost 6 bases, J lost 2 bases, and 22 bases lay in between. Germline V gene lookup returns CDR1 DFQATT and CDR2 SNEGSKA (reference sequence). CDR3 in DNA: TGCAGTGCAAACCAATTCCTCCTGGCAGGACAAGAGACCCAGTACTTC. This gives the protein CSANQFLLAGQETQYF.

In its sample, this clonotype was seen many times. The chain combines TRBV6-5 with TRBJ2-3, with TRBD1 as a possible D gene (6 bases). Germline V CDR1 and CDR2: MNHEY, SVGAGI. Trimming removed 5 bases from V and 9 bases from J, with 9 bases in between. The CDR3 has 11 amino acids. The CDR3 reads CASSNGQTQYF. CDR3 DNA sequence: TGTGCCAGCAGTAATGGACAGACGCAGTATTTT.

This clonotype came up many times. This sequence joins TRBV20-1 and TRBJ1-6; D gene ambiguous. This CDR3 contains 15 residues. Germline V gene lookup returns CDR1 DFQATT and CDR2 SNEGSKA (reference sequence). Trimming shortened V by 5 bases and J by 0 bases, and 11 bases separated the two germline ends. The CDR3: CSAPSWSSYNSPLHF. CDR3 nucleotide sequence: TGCAGTGCTCCTTCTTGGAGCTCCTATAATTCACCCCTCCACTTT.

In its sample, this clonotype was seen a few times. The chain recombines TRBV5-8 with TRBJ1-5; possibly TRBD1 for D (5 bases). CDR3 length: 14 residues. V was shortened by 4 bases and J by 4 bases, with 12 bases between the two germline ends. Germline CDR1 reads SGHTS; CDR2 reads YDEGEE. The CDR3 loop is CASSHDSINQPQHF. DNA for the CDR3: TGTGCCAGCAGCCATGACAGCATTAATCAGCCCCAGCATTTT.

Comment on this clonotype: This could be a read error, since a much larger clone is one nucleotide away. The chain links TRBV29-1 to TRBJ2-2, with TRBD1 identical over 7 bases. There are 13 residues in the CDR3. Germline V gives CDR1 SQVTM, CDR2 ANQGSEA. Here the CDR3 DNA reads TGCAGCGGTACACAGGGGTCGGCCGGGGACCTGTTTTTT. It is translated as CSGTQGSAGDLFF.

The chain has TRBV5-1 and TRBJ2-3; 9 positions match TRBD2. In germline, CDR1 is SGHRS, CDR2 YFSETQ. J gave up 1 base and V 4 bases, and 4 bases lay outside the gene matches. The CDR3 totals 15 residues. The CDR3 DNA reads TGCGCCAGCAGCCTTAAGCGGGAGGGCACAGATACGCAGTATTTT. Protein sequence: CASSLKREGTDTQYF. Full variable domain (rest looked up from reference TRBV5-1 and TRBJ2-3): KAGVTQTPRYLIKTRGQQVTLSCSPISGHRSVSWYQQTPGQGLQFLFEYFSETQRNKGNFPGRFSGRQFSNSRSEMNVSTLELGDSALYLCASSLKREGTDTQYFGPGTRLTVL.

This clonotype was recorded many times. The gene calls are TRBV7-2 and TRBJ2-7; possible D gene TRBD1, 6 bases. V lost 5 bases to trimming and J lost 2 bases, with 13 bases between them. Germline V gene lookup returns CDR1 SGHTA and CDR2 FQGNSA. There are 14 residues in the CDR3. CDR3 DNA sequence: TGTGCCAGCAGCAACAACAGGGTAGCCTACGAGCAGTACTTC. Protein product: CASSNNRVAYEQYF.

A word on this clonotype: The junction shows a germline mismatch at one end, possibly a read error. The chain is built from TRBV3-1 and TRBJ2-5; possibly TRBD2 for D (5 bases). The CDR3 has 17 residues. Per germline, CDR1 LGHDT and CDR2 YNNKEL (reference sequence). The CDR3 nucleotides read TGTGCCACCAGCCAAGGTTCCGGGGTCGAGTACCAAGAGACCCAGTACTTC. This codes for CATSQGSGVEYQETQYF.

This clonotype was recorded at least ten times. The rearrangement joins TRBV29-1 to TRBJ1-1; 9 bases match TRBD1. The CDR3 covers 13 residues. Trimming cost V 7 bases and J 4 bases; bases outside gene matches: 7. Germline V gives CDR1 SQVTM, CDR2 ANQGSEA. The DNA of the CDR3 is TGCAGCGCAAAGACAGGGGGTATCACTGAAGCTTTCTTT. This translates into CSAKTGGITEAFF.

This clonotype was seen only a few times. The chain couples TRBV3-1 to TRBJ2-1, with TRBD2 matching over 12 bases. The trim removed 1 base at V and 6 bases at J, leaving 4 bases unmatched. The CDR3 has 16 amino acids. The germline CDR1 and CDR2 sequences are LGHDT and YNNKEL (reference sequence). The CDR3 nucleotides are TGTGCCAGCAGCCAAGTTCTAGCGGGAGGGCGCAATGAGCAGTTCTTC. Its translation: CASSQVLAGGRNEQFF.

This clonotype showed up many times. The V call is TRBV5-5, the J call TRBJ2-2; perhaps TRBD2 as D (6 bases). The CDR3 extends over 15 amino acids. In germline, CDR1 is SGHKS, CDR2 YYEKEE (reference sequence). Trimming shortened V by 1 base and J by 2 bases, and 9 bases separated the two germline ends. The CDR3 loop reads CASSLSGSNTGELFF. CDR3 nucleotides: TGTGCCAGCAGCTTGTCCGGGAGTAACACCGGGGAGCTGTTTTTT. Full variable domain (outside the CDR3, taken from reference TRBV5-5 and TRBJ2-2): DAGVTQSPTHLIKTRGQQVTLRCSPISGHKSVSWYQQVLGQGPQFIFQYYEKEERGRGNFPDRFSARQFPNYSSELNVNALLLGDSALYLCASSLSGSNTGELFFGEGSRLTVL.

On this clonotype itself: Being one base from a much bigger clone, this may be a read error. V usage is TRBV12-3 or TRBV12-4 and J usage is TRBJ2-7; no clear D. The CDR3 length is 13 residues. V was cut by 6 bases and J by 8 bases, with 17 bases left in between. The CDR3 spells CASRPTVERQQYF. The CDR3 bases are TGTGCCAGCAGACCAACCGTTGAGAGACAGCAGTACTTC.

With respect to this clonotype: The CDR3 carries no conserved terminal phenylalanine or tryptophan, so it likely arises from a read error. The chain couples TRBV5-1 to TRBJ2-1; 8 bases line up with TRBD2. The CDR3 is 14 residues long. Per the germline V gene, CDR1 is SGHRS and CDR2 is YFSETQ. Unmatched junction bases numbered 1, after V lost 1 base and J lost 4 bases. CDR3 DNA: TGCGCCAGCAGCTTGCCTAGCGGGTACAATGAGCAGTTCTTG. This translates into CASSLPSGYNEQFL.

V and J are TRBV5-1 and TRBJ2-7, with 7 nucleotides matching TRBD1. This CDR3 spans 13 amino acids. The V gene's germline CDR1 is SGHRS and CDR2 YFSETQ. V was clipped by 4 bases and J by 0 bases; unmatched bases: 1. CDR3: CASSGTASYEQYF. The CDR3 region has the DNA TGCGCCAGCAGCGGGACAGCCTCCTACGAGCAGTACTTC.

This clonotype occurred many times. V gene TRBV28 combines with J gene TRBJ2-7, with 13 bases that match TRBD2. The J segment lost 4 bases and the V segment lost 6 bases, leaving 18 bases of the junction unmatched. From germline, CDR1 is MDHEN and CDR2 SYDVKM. This CDR3 is 19 amino acids long. The DNA of the CDR3 is TGTGCCAGCAGGAGCACCCGCCGGGGACTAGCGGGAAACCCTTACGAGCAGTACTTC. This translates into CASRSTRRGLAGNPYEQYF.

V usage is TRBV15 and J usage is TRBJ1-5; a weak D match, TRBD1 (5 bases). This CDR3 has 16 amino acids. Germline assignment: CDR1 LNHNV and CDR2 YYDKDF (reference sequence). The V gene lost 3 bases and the J gene lost 5 bases, with 17 bases spanning the gap. The CDR3 loop is CATSSTDLGVYQPQHF. The CDR3, as DNA: TGTGCCACCAGCAGTACAGATCTGGGGGTCTATCAGCCCCAGCATTTT.

This clonotype was seen many times. In nucleotides, the CDR3 is TGTGCCACCAGCCGCTCTGGAAACACCATATATTTT. As protein: CATSRSGNTIYF. The chain uses TRBV15 and TRBJ1-3; D unresolved. Deletions cut 5 bases from V and 0 bases from J, with 2 bases between. Per the germline V gene, CDR1 is LNHNV and CDR2 is YYDKDF (reference sequence). The CDR3 is 12 amino acids.

This clonotype has more than one count but fewer than ten. The V and J genes are TRBV29-1 and TRBJ2-7; 7 bases agree with TRBD1. The CDR3 contains 13 residues. Germline-derived CDR1 and CDR2 are SQVTM and ANQGSEA. The J segment lost 3 bases and the V segment lost 7 bases, leaving 9 bases of the junction unmatched. The CDR3 region is CSALPRTGYEQYF. Here the CDR3 DNA reads TGCAGCGCTTTACCCAGGACAGGCTACGAGCAGTACTTC.

This clonotype was found many times. The V gene is TRBV10-2, the J gene TRBJ2-2; 8 bases agree with TRBD2. CDR1 is WSHSY and CDR2 is SAAADI in the germline V gene. The CDR3 is 15 residues long. Trimming took 4 bases from V and 6 from J; bases not matched to a gene: 7. The CDR3 protein is CASSVFAGGSGELFF. The CDR3 DNA reads as TGCGCCAGCAGTGTTTTTGCGGGGGGTTCCGGGGAGCTGTTTTTT.

V gene TRBV5-1 combines with J gene TRBJ2-4, with D perhaps TRBD1 (6 bases). Germline CDR1 is SGHRS and CDR2 is YFSETQ. This CDR3 spans 17 amino acids. Deletions cut 1 base from V and 2 bases from J, with 16 bases between. The CDR3 region is CASSLPNIDRTKNIQYF. The DNA of the CDR3 is TGCGCCAGCAGCTTGCCCAACATCGACAGGACCAAAAACATTCAGTACTTC.

Ten or more counts support this clonotype. The rearrangement uses TRBV6-2 or TRBV6-3 and TRBJ2-7; 8 bases fit TRBD1. Germline lookup yields CDR1 MNHEY and CDR2 SVGEGT. CDR3 length equals 15 residues. V trimming: 5 bases; J trimming: 0 bases; junction bases outside the gene matches: 6. The CDR3 loop is CASSTPGQVSYEQYF. Written as DNA, the CDR3 is TGTGCCAGCAGTACTCCGGGACAGGTCTCCTACGAGCAGTACTTC.